This entry concerns a single TCR beta chain. This sample is part of a study of PD-1 blockade in classical Hodgkin lymphoma. As for time point: newly diagnosed, previously untreated cHL patient sample. The CDR3 loop spans 16 amino acids. Trimming removed 0 bases at V and 0 bases at J, with 11 bases between. Germline CDR1 reads LGHNA; CDR2 reads YSLEER. Generated by immunoSEQ multiplex PCR, the TCRdb table keeps only in-frame clones and is missing some. The table shows 20,000 to 25,000 clones, with approximately 94% occurring only once. The V call is TRBV4-3, the J call TRBJ1-1; D is possibly TRBD1 (5 bases). The sequence came from a human donor with classical Hodgkin lymphoma. Material: peripheral blood mononuclear cells (PBMCs). CDR3 residues: CASSQDHRTMNTEAFF. The CDR3 nucleotides read TGCGCCAGCAGCCAAGATCATAGGACAATGAACACTGAAGCTTTCTTT.